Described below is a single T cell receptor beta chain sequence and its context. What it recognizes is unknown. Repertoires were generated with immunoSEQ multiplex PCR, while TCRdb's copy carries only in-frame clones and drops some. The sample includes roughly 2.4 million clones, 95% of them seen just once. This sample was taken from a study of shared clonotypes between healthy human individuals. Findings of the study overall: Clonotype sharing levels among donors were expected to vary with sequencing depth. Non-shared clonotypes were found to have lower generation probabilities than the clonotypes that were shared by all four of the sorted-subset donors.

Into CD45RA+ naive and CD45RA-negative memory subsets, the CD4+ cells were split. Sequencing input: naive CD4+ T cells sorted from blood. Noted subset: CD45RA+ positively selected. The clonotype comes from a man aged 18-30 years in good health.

CDR3 bases: TGTGCCAGCAGTTCTCTAGCGTCTACCTACAATGAGCAGTTCTTC. Amino acids: CASSSLASTYNEQFF. J is TRBJ2-1 and V is TRBV6-5, with D possibly TRBD2 on 6 matching bases. Trimming took off 4 bases at V and 2 bases at J, with 12 bases between the two ends. CDR1 MNHEY and CDR2 SVGAGI come from the germline V gene. The CDR3 is 15 amino acids.